This entry is about one T cell receptor beta chain. The table lists this clonotype with a few counts. Its cognate antigen has yet to be identified. No much larger clone is present one base from it, and per-base qualities are unavailable. This sample was taken from a study of patients and donors after allogeneic stem cell transplantation (TCRdb year 2020). The method behind the library was RT-PCR. The sequencing machine was a NextSeq 550. The raw public reads went through TCRdb reprocessing: fastp at Q25, MiXCR clone calling, in-frame beta chains kept. Every CDR3 protein is listed once, alongside the most common genes and DNA of its rows. The sample table records approximately 200,000 distinct CDR3 sequences; around two fifths of these occur just once. The ten largest clones add up to more than 9% of the sample. The source of this sequence is a human donor who was either an allogeneic HSCT recipient or a stem cell or donor lymphocyte infusion donor (not recorded which). It is not recorded whose cells these are; they may come from a transplant donor. Source material: blood, either unsorted or a sorted T cell fraction (not recorded which).

The CDR3 in this case is CASSVSPRAGPYTF. The base sequence is TGTGCCAGCAGCGTCTCCCCCAGGGCAGGCCCCTACACCTTC. The V and J genes are TRBV9 and TRBJ1-2, with a weak D call of TRBD1 (5 bases match). The CDR3, cysteine through phenylalanine, is 14 amino acids long. This entry keeps only the CDR3 DNA: 42 bases, framed from base 1. V is cut by 2 bases and J by 10 bases, and the space between the germline ends is 18 bases. Reading the germline V gene gives CDR1 SGDLS and CDR2 YYNGEE.